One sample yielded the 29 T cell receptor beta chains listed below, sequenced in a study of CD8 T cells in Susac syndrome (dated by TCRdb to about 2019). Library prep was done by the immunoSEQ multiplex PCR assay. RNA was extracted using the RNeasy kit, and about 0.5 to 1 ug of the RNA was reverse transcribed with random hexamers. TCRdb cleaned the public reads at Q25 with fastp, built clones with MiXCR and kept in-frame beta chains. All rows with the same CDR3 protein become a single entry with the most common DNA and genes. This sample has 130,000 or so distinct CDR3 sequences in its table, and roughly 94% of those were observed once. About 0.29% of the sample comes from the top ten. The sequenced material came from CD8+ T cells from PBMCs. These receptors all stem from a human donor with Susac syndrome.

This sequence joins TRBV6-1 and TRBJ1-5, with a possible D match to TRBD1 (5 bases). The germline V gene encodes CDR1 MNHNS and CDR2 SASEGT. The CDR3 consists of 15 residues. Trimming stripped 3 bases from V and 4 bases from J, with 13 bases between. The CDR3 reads CASSEVRGVNQPQHF. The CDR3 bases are TGTGCCAGCAGTGAGGTGCGGGGGGTAAATCAGCCCCAGCATTTT.

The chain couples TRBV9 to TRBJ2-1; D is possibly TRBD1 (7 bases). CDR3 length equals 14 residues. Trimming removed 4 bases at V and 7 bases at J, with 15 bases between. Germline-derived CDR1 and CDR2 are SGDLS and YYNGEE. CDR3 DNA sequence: TGTGCCAGCAGCTTAGGGGGCGGGGTAAATGAGCAGTTCTTC. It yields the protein CASSLGGGVNEQFF. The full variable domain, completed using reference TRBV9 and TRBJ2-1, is DSGVTQTPKHLITATGQRVTLRCSPRSGDLSVYWYQQSLDQGLQFLIQYYNGEERAKGNILERFSAQQFPDLHSELNLSSLELGDSALYFCASSLGGGVNEQFFGPGTRLTVL.

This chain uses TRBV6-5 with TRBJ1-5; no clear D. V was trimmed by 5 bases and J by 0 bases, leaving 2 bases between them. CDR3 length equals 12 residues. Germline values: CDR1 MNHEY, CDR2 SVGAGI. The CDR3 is CASSNSNQPQHF. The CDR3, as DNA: TGTGCCAGCAGTAATAGCAATCAGCCCCAGCATTTT.

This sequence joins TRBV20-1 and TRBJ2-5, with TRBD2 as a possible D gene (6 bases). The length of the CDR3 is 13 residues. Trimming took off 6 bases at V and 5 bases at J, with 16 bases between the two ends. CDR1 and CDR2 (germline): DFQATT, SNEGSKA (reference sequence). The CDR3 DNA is TGCAGTGCGTGGGACTTAGTAACGGAGACCCAGTACTTC. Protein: CSAWDLVTETQYF.

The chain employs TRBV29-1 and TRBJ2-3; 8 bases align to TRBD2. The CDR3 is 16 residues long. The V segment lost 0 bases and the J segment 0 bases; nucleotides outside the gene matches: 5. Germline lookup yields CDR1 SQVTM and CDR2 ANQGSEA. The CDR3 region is CSVEDLASGSTDTQYF. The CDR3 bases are TGCAGCGTTGAAGATCTGGCTAGCGGGAGCACAGATACGCAGTATTTT.

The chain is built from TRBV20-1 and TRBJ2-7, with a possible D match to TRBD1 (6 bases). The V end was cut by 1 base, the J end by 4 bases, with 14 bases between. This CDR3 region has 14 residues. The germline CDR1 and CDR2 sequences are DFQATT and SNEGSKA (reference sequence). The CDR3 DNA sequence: TGCAGTGCTAGAGGAGAGGGGGTTGAATACGAGCAGTACTTC. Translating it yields CSARGEGVEYEQYF.

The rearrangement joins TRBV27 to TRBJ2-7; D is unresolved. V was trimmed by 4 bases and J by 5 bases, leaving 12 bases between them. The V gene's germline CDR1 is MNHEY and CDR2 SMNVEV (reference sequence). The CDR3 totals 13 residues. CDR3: CASSYNMLNEQYF. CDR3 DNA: TGTGCCAGCAGTTATAACATGTTAAACGAGCAGTACTTC.

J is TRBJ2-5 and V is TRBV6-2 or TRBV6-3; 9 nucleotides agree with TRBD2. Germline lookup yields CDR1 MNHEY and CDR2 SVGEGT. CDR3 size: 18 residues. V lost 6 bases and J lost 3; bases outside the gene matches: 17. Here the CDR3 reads CASSPLGPLAGKEETQYF. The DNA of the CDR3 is TGTGCCAGCAGCCCCCTGGGCCCCCTAGCGGGGAAAGAAGAGACCCAGTACTTC.

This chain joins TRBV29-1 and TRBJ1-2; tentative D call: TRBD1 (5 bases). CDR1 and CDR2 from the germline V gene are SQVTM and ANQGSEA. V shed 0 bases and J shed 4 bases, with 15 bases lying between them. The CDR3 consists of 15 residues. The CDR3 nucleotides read TGCAGCGTTGAAGACCTGACAGAGACCGGCTATGGCTACACCTTC. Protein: CSVEDLTETGYGYTF.

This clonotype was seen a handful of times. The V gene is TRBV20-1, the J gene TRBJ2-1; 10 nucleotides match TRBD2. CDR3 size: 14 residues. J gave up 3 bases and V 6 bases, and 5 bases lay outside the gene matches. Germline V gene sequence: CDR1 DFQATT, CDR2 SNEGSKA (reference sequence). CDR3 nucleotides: TGCAGTGCAACAGCGGGGGGGCTCTACAATGAGCAGTTCTTC. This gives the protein CSATAGGLYNEQFF.

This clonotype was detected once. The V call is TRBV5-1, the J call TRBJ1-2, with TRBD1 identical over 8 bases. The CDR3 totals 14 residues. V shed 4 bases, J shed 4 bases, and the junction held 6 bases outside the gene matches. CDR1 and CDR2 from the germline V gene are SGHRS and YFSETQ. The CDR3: CASSGGQDLYGYTF. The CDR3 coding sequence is TGCGCCAGCAGCGGGGGACAGGACCTCTATGGCTACACCTTC.

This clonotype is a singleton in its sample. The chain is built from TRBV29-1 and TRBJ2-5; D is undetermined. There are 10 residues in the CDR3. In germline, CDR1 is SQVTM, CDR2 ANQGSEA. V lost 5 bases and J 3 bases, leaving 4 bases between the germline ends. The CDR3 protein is CSVNKETQYF. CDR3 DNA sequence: TGCAGCGTTAACAAAGAGACCCAGTACTTC.

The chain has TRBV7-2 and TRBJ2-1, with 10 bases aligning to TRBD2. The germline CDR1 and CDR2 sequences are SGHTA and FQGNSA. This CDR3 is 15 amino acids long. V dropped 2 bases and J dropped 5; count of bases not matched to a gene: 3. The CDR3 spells CASSLSGGVDNEQFF. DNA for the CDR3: TGTGCCAGCAGCTTAAGCGGGGGGGTAGACAATGAGCAGTTCTTC.

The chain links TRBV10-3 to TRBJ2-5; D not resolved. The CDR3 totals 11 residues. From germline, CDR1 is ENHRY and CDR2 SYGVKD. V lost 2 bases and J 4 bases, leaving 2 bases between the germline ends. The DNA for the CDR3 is TGTGCCATCAGTGAGGTAGAGACCCAGTACTTC. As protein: CAISEVETQYF.

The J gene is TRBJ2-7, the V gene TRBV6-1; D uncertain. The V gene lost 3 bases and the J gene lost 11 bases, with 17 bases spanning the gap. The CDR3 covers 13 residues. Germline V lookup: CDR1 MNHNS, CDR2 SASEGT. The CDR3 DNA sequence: TGTGCCAGCAGTGATGGTGTCCCAGCCTTGGAGTACTTC. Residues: CASSDGVPALEYF.

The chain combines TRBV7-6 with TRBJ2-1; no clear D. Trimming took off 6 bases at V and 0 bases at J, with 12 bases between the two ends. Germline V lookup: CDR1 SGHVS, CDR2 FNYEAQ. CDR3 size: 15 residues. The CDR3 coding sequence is TGTGCCAGCAGTTCGACATTTAGCTCCTACAATGAGCAGTTCTTC. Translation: CASSSTFSSYNEQFF.

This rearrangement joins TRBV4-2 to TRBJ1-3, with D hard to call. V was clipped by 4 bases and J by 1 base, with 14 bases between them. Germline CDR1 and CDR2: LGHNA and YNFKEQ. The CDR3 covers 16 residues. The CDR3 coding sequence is TGTGCCAGCAGCCCTTCGAGTCGGGGTTCTGGAAACACCATATATTTT. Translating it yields CASSPSSRGSGNTIYF.

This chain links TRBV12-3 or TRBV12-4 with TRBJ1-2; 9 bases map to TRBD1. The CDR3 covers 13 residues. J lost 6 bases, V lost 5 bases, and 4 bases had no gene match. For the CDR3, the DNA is TGTGCCAGCAGTCCGGACAGGGGTGATGGCTACACCTTC. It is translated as CASSPDRGDGYTF.

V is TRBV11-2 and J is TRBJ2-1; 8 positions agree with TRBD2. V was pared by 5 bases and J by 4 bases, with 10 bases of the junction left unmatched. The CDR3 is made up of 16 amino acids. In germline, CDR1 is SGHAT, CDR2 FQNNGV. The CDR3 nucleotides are TGTGCCAGCAGCACGGGCCCGGGGGGGCCATACAATGAGCAGTTCTTC. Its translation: CASSTGPGGPYNEQFF.

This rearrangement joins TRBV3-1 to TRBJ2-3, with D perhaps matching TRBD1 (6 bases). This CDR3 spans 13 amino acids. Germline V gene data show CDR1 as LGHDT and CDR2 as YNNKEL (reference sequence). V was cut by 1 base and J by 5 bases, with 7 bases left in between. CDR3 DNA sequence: TGTGCCAGCAGCCAAGTACAGGGAGATACGCAGTATTTT. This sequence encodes CASSQVQGDTQYF.

The CDR3 loop reads CASSLIRDRASYEQYF. The CDR3 DNA is TGTGCCAGCAGCTTGATTCGGGACAGGGCCTCCTACGAGCAGTACTTC. The chain employs TRBV5-6 and TRBJ2-7; 9 nucleotides agree with TRBD1. CDR3 size: 16 residues. Germline assignment: CDR1 SGHDT and CDR2 YYEEEE. V was pared by 1 base and J by 0 bases, with 5 bases of the junction left unmatched.

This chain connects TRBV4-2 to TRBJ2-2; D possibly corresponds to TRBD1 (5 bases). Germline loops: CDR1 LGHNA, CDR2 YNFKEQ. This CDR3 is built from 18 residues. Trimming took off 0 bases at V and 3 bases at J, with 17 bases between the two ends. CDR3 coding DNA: TGTGCCAGCAGCCAAGATTCCCAGGGTCCACGTGACACCGGGGAGCTGTTTTTT. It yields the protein CASSQDSQGPRDTGELFF.

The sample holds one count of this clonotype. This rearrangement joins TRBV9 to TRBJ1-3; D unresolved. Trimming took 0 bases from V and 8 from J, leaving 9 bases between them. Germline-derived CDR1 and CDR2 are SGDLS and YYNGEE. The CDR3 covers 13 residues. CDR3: CASSVGGGDTIYF. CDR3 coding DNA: TGTGCCAGCAGCGTAGGAGGTGGTGACACCATATATTTT.

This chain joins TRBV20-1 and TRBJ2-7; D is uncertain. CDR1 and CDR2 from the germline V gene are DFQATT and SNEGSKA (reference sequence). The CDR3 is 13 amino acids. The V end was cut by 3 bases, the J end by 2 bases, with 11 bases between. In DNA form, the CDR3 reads TGCAGTGCTAGTCTCCTAAGCCCCTACGAGCAGTACTTC. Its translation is CSASLLSPYEQYF.

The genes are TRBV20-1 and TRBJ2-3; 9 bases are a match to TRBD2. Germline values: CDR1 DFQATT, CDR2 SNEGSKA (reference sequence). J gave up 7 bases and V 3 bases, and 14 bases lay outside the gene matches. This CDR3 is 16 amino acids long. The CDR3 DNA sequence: TGCAGTGCTAGGCCCCTCGGGCGGGGGGGCGAATATACGCAGTATTTT. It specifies CSARPLGRGGEYTQYF.

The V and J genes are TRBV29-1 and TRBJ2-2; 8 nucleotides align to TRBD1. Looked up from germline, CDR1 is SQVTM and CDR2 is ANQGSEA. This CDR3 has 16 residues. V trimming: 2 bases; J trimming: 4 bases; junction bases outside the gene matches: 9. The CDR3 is CSVERSGGGGTGELFF. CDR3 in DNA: TGCAGCGTTGAACGTTCAGGGGGCGGTGGCACCGGGGAGCTGTTTTTT.

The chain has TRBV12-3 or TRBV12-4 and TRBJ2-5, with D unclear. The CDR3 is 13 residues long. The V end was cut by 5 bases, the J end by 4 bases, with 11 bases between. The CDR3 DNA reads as TGTGCCAGCAGTCCACTCGTAGGAGAGACCCAGTACTTC. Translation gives CASSPLVGETQYF.

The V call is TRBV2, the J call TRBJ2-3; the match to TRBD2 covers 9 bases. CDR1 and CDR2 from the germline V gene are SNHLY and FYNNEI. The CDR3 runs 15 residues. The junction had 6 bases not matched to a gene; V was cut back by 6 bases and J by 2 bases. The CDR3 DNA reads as TGTGCCAGCAGAGGACTAGCGACGGACACAGATACGCAGTATTTT. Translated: CASRGLATDTDTQYF.

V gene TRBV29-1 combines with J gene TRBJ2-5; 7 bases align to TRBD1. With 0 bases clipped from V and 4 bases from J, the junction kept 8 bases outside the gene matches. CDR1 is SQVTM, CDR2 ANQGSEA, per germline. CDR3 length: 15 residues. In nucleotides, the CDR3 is TGCAGCGTTGAAGATCTTCAGGGGGTGCGAGAGACCCAGTACTTC. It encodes CSVEDLQGVRETQYF.